One and the same sample provided the 24 T cell receptor beta chains below, sequenced in a study of T-cell memory formation after mild COVID-19. MiXCR, applied by TCRdb to the 5' RACE reads, yields one record per CDR3 protein. Here the sample spans 160,000 or so distinct CDR3 sequences, around 30% being singletons. The sequenced material came from PBMCs or a T cell subset sorted from them (not recorded which). These receptors were obtained from an adult woman who had mild COVID-19 (a few samples of this study predate the infection). Cell type and time point are not known.

This chain uses TRBV10-3 with TRBJ2-5; D is uncertain. Germline V gene sequence: CDR1 ENHRY, CDR2 SYGVKD. Between the trimmed V and J ends, which lost 0 bases and 6 bases, there was a span of 11 bases. The CDR3 covers 14 residues. CDR3: CAISESMTPQTQYF. CDR3 nucleotide sequence: TGTGCCATCAGTGAGTCGATGACCCCGCAGACCCAGTACTTC.

In this sample, this clonotype turned up a few times. The chain joins TRBV13 to TRBJ2-5, with 9 bases fitting TRBD2. V shed 5 bases and J 8 bases; nucleotides not matched to a gene: 9. CDR3 length equals 14 residues. Germline-derived CDR1 and CDR2 are PRHDT and FYEKMQ (reference sequence). CDR3 sequence: CASSAGGPPLTQYF. For the CDR3, the DNA is TGTGCCAGCAGCGCGGGGGGGCCTCCGTTAACCCAGTACTTC.

The rearrangement links TRBV5-1 to TRBJ1-1, with 12 bases matching TRBD1. The V gene's germline CDR1 is SGHRS and CDR2 YFSETQ. This CDR3 is built from 17 residues. Trimming at V came to 1 base and at J to 10 bases, leaving 14 bases not matched to a gene. DNA for the CDR3: TGCGCCAGCAGCTTGTACCCCCCGGGACAGGGGGCCTCGATAGCTTTCTTT. This sequence encodes CASSLYPPGQGASIAFF.

This clonotype occurred a few times. The CDR3 nucleotides are TGTGCCAGCAGTGAAAGACCCTGGCGGGAGGCACCCCTCCACTTT. It yields the protein CASSERPWREAPLHF. This chain links TRBV2 with TRBJ1-6; no clear D. CDR3 length: 15 residues. Germline V gives CDR1 SNHLY, CDR2 FYNNEI. V was clipped by 2 bases and J by 11 bases, with 16 bases between them.

This clonotype was detected only a few times. This chain uses TRBV18 with TRBJ1-1, with D perhaps matching TRBD1 (5 bases). This CDR3 has 14 amino acids. The V end lost 3 bases, the J end lost 3 bases, and 11 bases lay between the germline ends. Per germline, CDR1 KGHSH and CDR2 LQKENI. The CDR3 loop is CASSPTRGDTEAFF. CDR3 in DNA: TGTGCCAGCTCACCGACGCGGGGGGACACTGAAGCTTTCTTT. The full variable domain, its missing parts supplied by reference TRBV18 and TRBJ1-1, is NAGVMQNPRHLVRRRGQEARLRCSPMKGHSHVYWYRQLPEEGLKFMVYLQKENIIDESGMPKERFSAEFPKEGPSILRIQQVVRGDSAAYFCASSPTRGDTEAFFGQGTRLTVV.

The chain carries TRBV7-9 and TRBJ1-2, with 12 nucleotides matching TRBD1. Looked up from germline, CDR1 is SEHNR and CDR2 is FQNEAQ (reference sequence). The CDR3 has 15 amino acids. Trimming cost V 4 bases and J 6 bases; bases outside gene matches: 6. The CDR3 nucleotides are TGTGCCAGCAGCTCCGGGACAGGGGGCGCGGATGGCTACACCTTC. Its protein is CASSSGTGGADGYTF.

The chain combines TRBV18 with TRBJ2-7; TRBD1 aligns across 9 bases. The CDR3 extends over 16 amino acids. Germline CDR1 is KGHSH and CDR2 is LQKENI. Trimming at V came to 5 bases and at J to 0 bases, leaving 8 bases not matched to a gene. The CDR3 sequence is CASSVRGDRVSYEQYF. The CDR3 bases are TGTGCCAGCTCAGTCCGTGGGGACAGGGTCTCCTACGAGCAGTACTTC.

As concerns this clonotype: One junction end disagrees with the germline gene, perhaps due to a read error. The chain has TRBV7-9 and TRBJ2-1; unclear D gene. The CDR3 is 12 amino acids. Germline values: CDR1 SEHNR, CDR2 FQNEAQ (reference sequence). This chain's CDR3 is CSSTVSNGEQFF. Here the CDR3 DNA reads TGTTCCAGCACCGTTAGTAACGGAGAGCAGTTCTTC.

As DNA, the CDR3 is TGTGCCAGCAGTTACAGGGGACTAGCCAAAAACATTCAGTACTTC. This gives the protein CASSYRGLAKNIQYF. This chain connects TRBV5-6 to TRBJ2-4; a weak D match, TRBD1 (7 bases). Germline V gene lookup returns CDR1 SGHDT and CDR2 YYEEEE. There are 15 residues in the CDR3. Trimming took off 5 bases at V and 0 bases at J, with 12 bases between the two ends.

This sequence joins TRBV3-1 and TRBJ2-7; TRBD2 matches 16 bases. Trimming at V came to 4 bases and at J to 5 bases, leaving 2 bases not matched to a gene. The CDR3 is 15 amino acids. Germline lookup yields CDR1 LGHDT and CDR2 YNNKEL (reference sequence). The CDR3 DNA reads as TGTGCCAGCAGCCCCGGGACTAGCGGGAGGGACGAGCAGTACTTC. This gives the protein CASSPGTSGRDEQYF.

The chain combines TRBV7-8 with TRBJ2-2, with TRBD1 identical over 7 bases. The CDR3 sequence is 16 residues long. After removal of 3 bases from V and 4 bases from J, the junction contained 8 bases not matched to a gene. Germline V lookup: CDR1 SGHVS, CDR2 FQNEAQ. The CDR3 DNA is TGTGCCAGCAGCTTCAGGGGGAGTATAAGCACCGGGGAGCTGTTTTTT. Its protein product is CASSFRGSISTGELFF.

This clonotype has a handful of counts. V and J are TRBV2 and TRBJ2-1; 9 bases line up with TRBD2. From germline, CDR1 is SNHLY and CDR2 FYNNEI. There are 15 residues in the CDR3. Trimming took 6 bases from V and 3 from J; bases not matched to a gene: 6. Here the CDR3 reads CASRLEAGGYNEQFF. In nucleotides, the CDR3 is TGTGCCAGCAGACTGGAAGCGGGAGGCTACAATGAGCAGTTCTTC.

The CDR3: CASSHIGAGMNTEAFF. The CDR3 DNA sequence: TGTGCCAGCAGCCATATTGGCGCGGGGATGAACACTGAAGCTTTCTTT. V gene TRBV7-6 combines with J gene TRBJ1-1; D uncertain. The germline CDR1 and CDR2 sequences are SGHVS and FNYEAQ. This CDR3 has 16 amino acids. V was shortened by 5 bases and J by 0 bases, with 16 bases between the two germline ends.

The CDR3 loop is CASSIVRTGELFF. CDR3 in DNA: TGTGCCAGTAGTATAGTTAGGACCGGGGAGCTGTTTTTT. J is TRBJ2-2 and V is TRBV19; no definite D call. The CDR3 is 13 residues long. V shed 1 base and J shed 5 bases, with 5 bases lying between them. Germline V gives CDR1 LNHDA, CDR2 SQIVND (reference sequence).

This clonotype showed up just a few times. The chain is built from TRBV15 and TRBJ2-7; either TRBD1 or TRBD2 may supply D (5 bases each). Deletions cut 3 bases from V and 1 base from J, with 7 bases between. Per the germline V gene, CDR1 is LNHNV and CDR2 is YYDKDF (reference sequence). The CDR3 spans 13 residues. The CDR3 loop is CATSSWGSYEQYF. The CDR3 coding sequence is TGTGCCACCAGCAGCTGGGGGTCCTACGAGCAGTACTTC.

This clonotype occurred a few times. This sequence joins TRBV4-1 and TRBJ2-3; TRBD2 matches at 10 bases. Trimming took 4 bases from V and 6 from J; bases not matched to a gene: 7. The CDR3 is made up of 15 amino acids. The germline V gene has CDR1 MGHRA and CDR2 YSYEKL. The CDR3 DNA reads TGCGCCAGCAGCCCCAGCGGGAGGGCCTCTGATACGCAGTATTTT. It codes for CASSPSGRASDTQYF.

The CDR3 sequence: CASRLYNEQFF. The CDR3 region has the DNA TGTGCCAGCAGACTCTACAATGAGCAGTTCTTC. The chain combines TRBV6-5 with TRBJ2-1; no clear D. Trimming shortened V by 6 bases and J by 3 bases, and 3 bases separated the two germline ends. CDR1 MNHEY and CDR2 SVGAGI come from the germline V gene. The CDR3 runs to 11 residues.

The rearrangement uses TRBV29-1 and TRBJ1-1; perhaps TRBD1 as D (6 bases). V was pared by 6 bases and J by 4 bases, with 18 bases between. Germline loops: CDR1 SQVTM, CDR2 ANQGSEA. CDR3 length: 14 residues. CDR3: CSVGHSPTGTEAFF. The CDR3 DNA is TGCAGCGTGGGACACTCCCCAACAGGCACTGAAGCTTTCTTT. Looking up the rest from reference TRBV29-1 and TRBJ1-1 gives the full variable domain: SAVISQKPSRDICQRGTSLTIQCQVDSQVTMMFWYRQQPGQSLTLIATANQGSEATYESGFVIDKFPISRPNLTFSTLTVSNMSPEDSSIYLCSVGHSPTGTEAFFGQGTRLTVV.

This clonotype appeared a few times. V usage is TRBV27 and J usage is TRBJ2-1; D possibly matches TRBD1 or TRBD2 (7 bases each). Trimming removed 2 bases from V and 1 base from J, with 15 bases in between. This CDR3 region has 17 residues. Germline V gene data show CDR1 as MNHEY and CDR2 as SMNVEV (reference sequence). This CDR3 is CASSLLRGRGSYNEQFF. CDR3 nucleotide sequence: TGTGCCAGCAGTTTACTCAGGGGGAGGGGGTCCTACAATGAGCAGTTCTTC.

In its sample, this clonotype was seen a few times. The chain carries TRBV4-2 and TRBJ2-1, with 14 nucleotides matching TRBD2. Germline V CDR1 and CDR2: LGHNA, YNFKEQ. J lost 6 bases, V lost 4 bases, and 5 bases had no gene match. The CDR3 has 16 amino acids. CDR3 protein: CASSPLGLAGVNEQFF. In DNA, the CDR3 is TGTGCCAGCAGCCCGCTGGGACTAGCGGGAGTCAATGAGCAGTTCTTC.

The sample holds a few counts of this clonotype. The chain combines TRBV10-3 with TRBJ2-7; no firm D call. Trimming left V 4 bases short and J 3 bases short, with 7 bases between. Germline V gene sequence: CDR1 ENHRY, CDR2 SYGVKD. CDR3 length equals 12 residues. The CDR3 protein is CAISGSGYEQYF. The CDR3 nucleotides read TGTGCCATCAGTGGATCAGGCTACGAGCAGTACTTC.

This clonotype was counted a few times. V gene TRBV15 combines with J gene TRBJ2-4; 8 bases are a match to TRBD2. CDR1 and CDR2 from the germline V gene are LNHNV and YYDKDF (reference sequence). V was pared by 5 bases and J by 8 bases, with 14 bases of the junction left unmatched. The length of the CDR3 is 16 residues. Here the CDR3 DNA reads TGTGCCACCAGCGCCCGGGCGGGAGGTATGAAGGACATTCAGTACTTC. Translated, it gives CATSARAGGMKDIQYF.

V usage is TRBV5-1 and J usage is TRBJ2-7; 14 bases map to TRBD2. This CDR3 region has 17 residues. Germline loops: CDR1 SGHRS, CDR2 YFSETQ. The V and J ends lost 4 bases and 5 bases, in that order; junction bases with no gene match: 11. The CDR3 sequence is CASSRPGLAGASHEQYF. The CDR3 DNA reads as TGCGCCAGCAGCAGGCCGGGACTAGCGGGGGCCTCGCACGAGCAGTACTTC.

The genes are TRBV18 and TRBJ1-2, with 7 bases identical to TRBD1. Germline CDR1 and CDR2: KGHSH and LQKENI. This CDR3 comprises 14 residues. The junction had 6 bases not matched to a gene; V was cut back by 5 bases and J by 3 bases. The CDR3 is CASSSITGDYGYTF. Here the CDR3 DNA reads TGTGCCAGCTCATCAATTACAGGGGACTATGGCTACACCTTC.